This TCR beta chain was captured by sequencing in a study of cytomegalovirus exposure and HLA in healthy donors. Study summary: Drawn from HLA-typed donors, about 85 million unique TCRs were held in an early data release.

About this clone: Its antigen is not identified.

This CDR3 has 15 residues. V was cut by 5 bases and J by 3 bases, with 18 bases left in between. From germline, CDR1 is SGHNT and CDR2 YYREEE (reference sequence). PCR employed 60 Vbeta and 13 Jbeta primers. Method: immunoSEQ multiplex PCR; TCRdb's copy keeps in-frame clones and lacks some. The data contain more than 110,000 clones, approximately 73% of them singletons. Study outcomes and limitations: Presence/absence analyses supposed approximately even sequencing depth among donors.

The sequence was collected from a woman aged 40-49 years in good health and CMV-seronegative. The specimen sequenced was PBMCs. The V gene is TRBV5-4, the J gene TRBJ2-7; perhaps TRBD1 as D (5 bases). The CDR3 sequence: CASSLGHPSNYEQYF. CDR3 coding DNA: TGTGCCAGCAGTCTGGGGCACCCTTCCAACTACGAGCAGTACTTC.